What follows are 21 T cell receptor beta chains derived from one specimen sequenced in a study of shared clonotypes between healthy human individuals. Sequencing was performed with immunoSEQ multiplex PCR; in TCRdb, only in-frame clones are kept and a portion is missing. The sample comprises roughly 770,000 clones, 96% of which are singletons, and roughly 0.23% rests with the top ten. The naive CD8 subset, CD45RO-negative cells positively selected for CCR7, excluded terminally differentiated effector memory CD45RA+ cells. What was sequenced was naive CD8+ T cells sorted from blood. These TCRs come from a man aged 30 to 45 in good health.

The CDR3 is CASSLAFRAHEQYF. The CDR3 bases are TGCGCCAGCAGCTTGGCCTTCAGGGCCCACGAGCAGTACTTC. The chain links TRBV5-1 to TRBJ2-7, with a possible D match to TRBD1 (5 bases). The CDR3 consists of 14 residues. Trimming took 0 bases from V and 5 from J, leaving 12 bases between them. Germline lookup yields CDR1 SGHRS and CDR2 YFSETQ.

The chain recombines TRBV6-5 with TRBJ2-2, with unresolved D. CDR1 MNHEY and CDR2 SVGAGI come from the germline V gene. Trimming took off 0 bases at V and 4 bases at J, with 9 bases between the two ends. This CDR3 has 15 residues. CDR3 loop: CASSYSRLGTGELFF. The CDR3 region has the DNA TGTGCCAGCAGTTACTCGAGGCTTGGCACCGGGGAGCTGTTTTTT.

The genes are TRBV6-6 and TRBJ2-1; D possibly corresponds to TRBD2 (5 bases). The V end was cut by 7 bases, the J end by 4 bases, with 14 bases between. The CDR3 totals 14 residues. Per the germline V gene, CDR1 is MNHNY and CDR2 is SVGAGI (reference sequence). CDR3: CASMEGSSYNEQFF. The CDR3, as DNA: TGTGCCAGCATGGAAGGGAGTAGTTACAATGAGCAGTTCTTC.

V and J are TRBV6-5 and TRBJ2-3; D unresolved. V was pared by 3 bases and J by 6 bases, with 16 bases between. CDR1 and CDR2 (germline): MNHEY, SVGAGI. This CDR3 is built from 15 residues. CDR3 sequence: CASSYGGVVGDTQYF. The CDR3 nucleotides read TGTGCCAGCAGTTATGGTGGGGTAGTCGGGGATACGCAGTATTTT.

J is TRBJ1-1 and V is TRBV7-6; D call uncertain. Germline V gives CDR1 SGHVS, CDR2 FNYEAQ. Deletions cut 1 base from V and 4 bases from J, with 10 bases between. This CDR3 is built from 14 residues. The CDR3 region has the DNA TGTGCCAGCAGCTTAGTTGGAGAGGGCACTGAAGCTTTCTTT. Its translation is CASSLVGEGTEAFF.

The CDR3: CATSRDLGSSAYEQYF. The DNA for the CDR3 is TGTGCCACCAGCAGAGATCTCGGCAGCAGCGCCTACGAGCAGTACTTC. This chain uses TRBV15 with TRBJ2-7, with D unclear. The CDR3 loop spans 16 amino acids. The ends were cut back, 0 bases at V and 2 bases at J, with 14 bases in the middle. Germline CDR1 is LNHNV and CDR2 is YYDKDF (reference sequence).

The chain employs TRBV28 and TRBJ1-1, with D maybe TRBD1 (6 bases). Deletions cut 2 bases from V and 3 bases from J, with 13 bases between. The CDR3 is 15 residues long. Germline-derived CDR1 and CDR2 are MDHEN and SYDVKM. The DNA for the CDR3 is TGTGCCAGCAGTTTAGGGGGCAGTTTGGACACTGAAGCTTTCTTT. Protein sequence: CASSLGGSLDTEAFF.

This chain joins TRBV28 and TRBJ2-7; 7 nucleotides line up with TRBD1. Germline CDR1 MDHEN, CDR2 SYDVKM. The J segment lost 2 bases and the V segment lost 7 bases, leaving 5 bases of the junction unmatched. The CDR3 runs to 13 residues. The CDR3 coding sequence is TGTGCCAGCACTCGACAGGGAACCTACGAGCAGTACTTC. Encoded protein: CASTRQGTYEQYF. Full variable domain (missing parts from reference TRBV28 and TRBJ2-7): DVKVTQSSRYLVKRTGEKVFLECVQDMDHENMFWYRQDPGLGLRLIYFSYDVKMKEKGDIPEGYSVSREKKERFSLILESASTNQTSMYLCASTRQGTYEQYFGPGTRLTVT.

The rearrangement links TRBV9 to TRBJ2-3; possibly TRBD2 for D (6 bases). Trimming took off 4 bases at V and 5 bases at J, with 11 bases between the two ends. The CDR3 has 13 amino acids. CDR1 and CDR2 (germline): SGDLS, YYNGEE. CDR3 nucleotides: TGTGCCAGCAGCCCCTGGGGGGAAGATACGCAGTATTTT. It specifies CASSPWGEDTQYF.

The CDR3 reads CSVQGLAGGKSSYNEQFF. CDR3 sequence (DNA): TGCAGCGTTCAGGGACTAGCGGGAGGGAAGAGCTCCTACAATGAGCAGTTCTTC. V is TRBV29-1 and J is TRBJ2-1; 16 bases align to TRBD2. With V trimmed by 5 bases and J by 0 bases, 7 bases remained unmatched. Germline loops: CDR1 SQVTM, CDR2 ANQGSEA. The CDR3 is 18 residues long.

V gene TRBV15 combines with J gene TRBJ2-5, with unresolved D. The CDR3 has 15 amino acids. Trimming removed 0 bases at V and 1 base at J, with 9 bases between. Germline V gene sequence: CDR1 LNHNV, CDR2 YYDKDF (reference sequence). The CDR3 loop is CATSRDRAGQETQYF. The DNA of the CDR3 is TGTGCCACCAGCAGAGATCGAGCCGGCCAAGAGACCCAGTACTTC.

V is TRBV11-2 and J is TRBJ2-2, with D maybe TRBD1 (5 bases). The germline V gene encodes CDR1 SGHAT and CDR2 FQNNGV. The CDR3 has 16 amino acids. V lost 4 bases and J lost 4, with 16 bases in between. As DNA, the CDR3 is TGTGCCAGCAGCTCCTCAGAGCTTAGGGGCACCGGGGAGCTGTTTTTT. Translation: CASSSSELRGTGELFF. The full variable domain, rest sourced from reference TRBV11-2 and TRBJ2-2, is EAGVAQSPRYKIIEKRQSVAFWCNPISGHATLYWYQQILGQGPKLLIQFQNNGVVDDSQLPKDRFSAERLKGVDSTLKIQPAKLEDSAVYLCASSSSELRGTGELFFGEGSRLTVL.

V usage is TRBV15 and J usage is TRBJ1-2; 10 bases are a match to TRBD1. Germline-derived CDR1 and CDR2 are LNHNV and YYDKDF (reference sequence). V was pared by 1 base and J by 4 bases, with 9 bases of the junction left unmatched. The CDR3 has 17 residues. CDR3 loop: CATSRVGTGVPIYGYTF. DNA of the CDR3: TGTGCCACCAGCAGAGTTGGGACAGGGGTACCCATCTATGGCTACACCTTC.

The rearrangement links TRBV14 to TRBJ2-7, with TRBD2 identical over 12 bases. V shed 6 bases and J 7 bases; nucleotides not matched to a gene: 4. CDR3 length: 13 residues. Germline CDR1 is SGHDN and CDR2 is FVKESK. CDR3 in DNA: TGTGCCAGCAGGACTAGCGGGAGTGATGAGCAGTACTTC. As protein: CASRTSGSDEQYF.

The chain joins TRBV11-2 to TRBJ2-3, with D unresolved. Trimming cost V 4 bases and J 6 bases, with 20 bases left between them. CDR1 and CDR2 from the germline V gene are SGHAT and FQNNGV. The CDR3 contains 16 residues. The CDR3 region has the DNA TGTGCCAGCAGCTCCGGTACCTCACTGGCGATGGATACGCAGTATTTT. It translates to CASSSGTSLAMDTQYF.

The CDR3 nucleotides read TGTGCCAGCAAGGCCCCCGGGGGCTACGAGCAGTACTTC. Amino acids: CASKAPGGYEQYF. This rearrangement joins TRBV2 to TRBJ2-7, with D tentatively TRBD2 (6 bases). V lost 7 bases and J lost 3, with 13 bases in between. The CDR3 totals 13 residues. CDR1 is SNHLY, CDR2 FYNNEI, per germline. The full variable domain, with the rest looked up from reference TRBV2 and TRBJ2-7, is EPEVTQTPSHQVTQMGQEVILRCVPISNHLYFYWYRQILGQKVEFLVSFYNNEISEKSEIFDDQFSVERPDGSNFTLKIRSTKLEDSAMYFCASKAPGGYEQYFGPGTRLTVT.

This rearrangement joins TRBV27 to TRBJ2-7; D remains unclear. The ends were cut back, 5 bases at V and 4 bases at J, with 15 bases in the middle. Germline assignment: CDR1 MNHEY and CDR2 SMNVEV (reference sequence). This CDR3 is 14 amino acids long. CDR3 bases: TGTGCCAGCAGTGTGTTACCGAACCTTTACGAGCAGTACTTC. As protein: CASSVLPNLYEQYF.

The chain recombines TRBV2 with TRBJ2-7; 7 nucleotides agree with TRBD1. Trimming cost V 7 bases and J 1 base; bases outside gene matches: 1. CDR1 is SNHLY and CDR2 is FYNNEI in the germline V gene. This CDR3 is 12 amino acids long. The CDR3 region is CASTDRSYEQYF. As DNA, the CDR3 is TGTGCCAGCACGGACAGGTCCTACGAGCAGTACTTC.

The genes are TRBV5-1 and TRBJ2-7; TRBD1 matches 8 bases. Germline V gene sequence: CDR1 SGHRS, CDR2 YFSETQ. This CDR3 contains 15 residues. Losses at the gene ends were 1 base for V and 4 bases for J; bases not matched to a gene: 7. For the CDR3, the DNA is TGCGCCAGCAGCTTGAGGTCAGGGGGCGCGTACGAGCAGTACTTC. Protein: CASSLRSGGAYEQYF.

This rearrangement joins TRBV5-1 to TRBJ2-1; 9 nucleotides align to TRBD2. The CDR3 runs 15 residues. CDR1 and CDR2 from the germline V gene are SGHRS and YFSETQ. Trimming took 4 bases from V and 7 from J; bases not matched to a gene: 9. The CDR3 DNA follows: TGCGCCAGCAGCCCCCGCGGGGGGGTTTTAAATGAGCAGTTCTTC. It yields the protein CASSPRGGVLNEQFF.

The chain combines TRBV7-9 with TRBJ2-1, with D unresolved. Trimming cost V 1 base and J 10 bases, with 11 bases left between them. This CDR3 has 13 residues. Germline-derived CDR1 and CDR2 are SEHNR and FQNEAQ (reference sequence). The CDR3 region is CASSLGVRVEQFF. The CDR3 DNA reads as TGTGCCAGCAGCTTAGGGGTAAGGGTGGAGCAGTTCTTC.